The rows below give T cell receptor beta chains drawn from one sample of a study of a mutant IDH1 vaccine in newly diagnosed glioma. The protocol was immunoSEQ multiplex PCR, while the TCRdb copy is restricted to in-frame clones and leaves out a portion. The sample carries approximately 58,000 clones, about four fifths recorded once. The antigens these receptors bind are not known. Sequenced here: PBMCs, sampled from a glioma patient whose treatment included an IDH1 peptide vaccine. These receptors all come from a man younger than 45 with glioma. Both conserved end residues are part of each CDR3.

J gene: TRBJ1-3; V gene: TRBV5-1; CDR3 protein: CASSLAADSGNTIYF
J gene: TRBJ2-3; V gene: TRBV2; CDR3 protein: CASSDGLAGSTDTQYF
J gene: TRBJ1-4; V gene: TRBV19; CDR3 protein: CATRDRGEKLFF
J gene: TRBJ2-1; V gene: TRBV7-6; CDR3 protein: CASSRGTSGTNEQFF
J gene: TRBJ2-3; V gene: TRBV28; CDR3 protein: CASITGTSGRYTQYF
J gene: TRBJ1-2; V gene: TRBV7-9; CDR3 protein: CASSLAEARGSYGYTF
J gene: TRBJ2-1; V gene: TRBV19; CDR3 protein: CASSVGQNYNEQFF
J gene: TRBJ2-7; V gene: TRBV6-1; CDR3 protein: CAGGRGSGYEQYF
J gene: TRBJ2-5; V gene: TRBV11-2; CDR3 protein: CASSYQRWETQYF
J gene: TRBJ1-1; V gene: TRBV2; CDR3 protein: CASRGDFRNTEAFF
J gene: TRBJ2-5; V gene: TRBV6-5; CDR3 protein: CASRASETQYF
J gene: TRBJ1-1; V gene: TRBV15; CDR3 protein: CATSRGQGGTEAFF
J gene: TRBJ1-1; V gene: TRBV19; CDR3 protein: CASSMSGRGTEAFF
J gene: TRBJ1-2; V gene: TRBV5-5; CDR3 protein: CASSWDHKGYGYTF
J gene: TRBJ2-2; V gene: TRBV7-8; CDR3 protein: CASSLEAQNTGELFF
J gene: TRBJ1-6; V gene: TRBV5-8; CDR3 protein: CASSLLTLSSYNSPLHF
J gene: TRBJ2-3; V gene: TRBV6-4; CDR3 protein: CASSDGGATDTQYF
J gene: TRBJ1-2; V gene: TRBV6-1; CDR3 protein: CASSDPGTGRVGYTF
J gene: TRBJ1-6; V gene: TRBV6-5; CDR3 protein: CASSYSAGERPLHF
J gene: TRBJ1-1; V gene: TRBV6-1; CDR3 protein: CASTETRNTEAFF
J gene: TRBJ1-1; V gene: TRBV5-4; CDR3 protein: CASSLAIGGNTEAFF
J gene: TRBJ2-7; V gene: TRBV19; CDR3 protein: CASSLQGVGEQYF
J gene: TRBJ1-2; V gene: TRBV9; CDR3 protein: CASSVEGQPSYNYGYTF
J gene: TRBJ2-4; V gene: TRBV2; CDR3 protein: CASSLQGEAKNIQYF
J gene: TRBJ2-3; V gene: TRBV5-8; CDR3 protein: CASSLGGAGNTDTQYF
J gene: TRBJ2-3; V gene: TRBV13; CDR3 protein: CASSLGTGGPDTQYF
J gene: TRBJ2-7; V gene: TRBV11-2; CDR3 protein: CASSLVPYEQYF
J gene: TRBJ1-5; V gene: TRBV28; CDR3 protein: CASRRQGSGNQPQHF
J gene: TRBJ1-3; V gene: TRBV19; CDR3 protein: CASSRGWSDTIYF
J gene: TRBJ2-3; V gene: TRBV10-2; CDR3 protein: CATEAGGLGDTQYF
J gene: TRBJ1-5; V gene: TRBV2; CDR3 protein: CASSDERGPNQPQHF
J gene: TRBJ1-1; V gene: TRBV6-5; CDR3 protein: CASSYSVGGAEAFF
J gene: TRBJ1-2; V gene: TRBV4-1; CDR3 protein: CASSQPAARGQSGYTF
J gene: TRBJ1-3; V gene: TRBV30; CDR3 protein: CAWRTTGVGNTIYF
J gene: TRBJ2-1; V gene: TRBV19; CDR3 protein: CASTGTGTLHNNEQFF
J gene: TRBJ1-1; V gene: TRBV5-1; CDR3 protein: CASSVTGLNTEAFF
J gene: TRBJ1-4; V gene: TRBV11-3; CDR3 protein: CASSLEGGSEKLFF
J gene: TRBJ1-1; V gene: TRBV12-5; CDR3 protein: CASGRREGSTEAFF
J gene: TRBJ2-7; V gene: TRBV6-1; CDR3 protein: CASSEDGTGGYEQYF
J gene: TRBJ2-3; V gene: TRBV4-1; CDR3 protein: CASGGHSTDTQYF
J gene: TRBJ1-2; V gene: TRBV7-9; CDR3 protein: CASSLEGLANYGYTF
J gene: TRBJ1-1; V gene: TRBV14; CDR3 protein: CASSQDLTDTEAFF
J gene: TRBJ2-2; V gene: TRBV11-2; CDR3 protein: CASSLLPGTGGRTGELFF
J gene: TRBJ1-3; V gene: TRBV7-2; CDR3 protein: CATAGGGSSGNTIYF
J gene: TRBJ1-5; V gene: TRBV19; CDR3 protein: CASSERRGAGNQPQHF
J gene: TRBJ2-3; V gene: TRBV5-5; CDR3 protein: CASSDRTGTDTQYF
J gene: TRBJ1-1; V gene: TRBV2; CDR3 protein: CASSEWDVNTEAFF
J gene: TRBJ2-3; V gene: TRBV2; CDR3 protein: CASSLQGAGTDTQYF
J gene: TRBJ1-1; V gene: TRBV27; CDR3 protein: CASSQHRTGVNTEAFF
J gene: TRBJ1-1; V gene: TRBV7-6; CDR3 protein: CASSLAAMVPMNTEAFF
J gene: TRBJ2-5; V gene: TRBV7-9; CDR3 protein: CASSPRRGARETQYF
J gene: TRBJ1-1; V gene: TRBV7-9; CDR3 protein: CASSLARQLNTEAFF
J gene: TRBJ2-7; V gene: TRBV28; CDR3 protein: CASSRGTSGDYEQYF
J gene: TRBJ1-1; V gene: TRBV5-6; CDR3 protein: CASKAEYTEAFF
J gene: TRBJ2-2; V gene: TRBV5-1; CDR3 protein: CASSAGTDLSGELFF